The TCR beta chain under discussion was sequenced for a study of T cells expressing NK-cell markers. Across the study: All TCR beta repertoires analysed originated from sorted CD3+CD56+NKG2C+, CD3+CD56+NKG2C- and CD3+CD56-NKG2C+ T cells. Findings of the study overall: Each of roughly six donors carried dominant NKG2C+ clonotypes accounting for roughly 1.0-7.0% of CD8+ T cells. One observes that, in a handful of donors, these clonotypes were also the leading ones within the CD3+CD56-NKG2C+ fraction.

The CDR3 consists of 14 residues. Germline values: CDR1 KGHDR, CDR2 SFDVKD. TCRdb re-called the 5' RACE reads and catalogs CDR3 proteins one per entry, DNA excluded. This sample contains 150,000 or so distinct CDR3 sequences. Worth noting for this clonotype: Its antigen is unknown.

The chain is built from TRBV24-1 and TRBJ2-5; as DNA is missing, the TRBD1 call by TCRdb cannot be tested. Specimen: blood T cells: a sorted CD56 or NKG2C T cell subset, CD4+ or CD8+ T cells, or bulk PBMC T cells (not recorded which). The TCR was taken from a woman aged 45 to 65 in good health. CDR3 in amino acids: CATSDSDRQETQYF.